Listed below are T cell receptor beta chains from one sample, sequenced in a study of blood T cell repertoires in COVID-19. The protocol was immunoSEQ multiplex PCR, while the TCRdb copy is restricted to in-frame clones and leaves out a portion. The sample yields 250,000 to 350,000 clones, approximately 88% seen once. The specimen was PBMCs or T cells enriched from blood (not recorded which). The origin of the receptors is a woman between 40 and 55 years old who had recovered from COVID-19. CDR3s include the opening cysteine and the closing phenylalanine or tryptophan.

>TRBV21-1|TRBJ2-1
CASSGGRRPDNEQFF
>TRBV30|TRBJ2-1
CAWRGRGAYNEQFF
>TRBV12-3/TRBV12-4|TRBJ1-2
CASRGQGVVGYTF
>TRBV11-3|TRBJ2-2
CASSLQGTGELFF
>TRBV3-1/TRBV3-2|TRBJ2-3
CASSRRTSGFTDTQYF
>TRBV29-1|TRBJ2-5
CSVTDSQETQYF
>TRBV28|TRBJ1-4
CASWTGGLEKLFF
>TRBV7-2|TRBJ2-7
CASSLASGTSGAYEQYF
>TRBV5-4|TRBJ2-4
CASSLTSGRVQAKNIQYF
>TRBV21-1|TRBJ2-7
CASSKGFPSWISVLCRQYF
>TRBV11-3|TRBJ2-2
CASPTGDRDSGELFF
>TRBV5-8|TRBJ1-1
CASSLRTLNTEAFF
>TRBV6-1|TRBJ1-2
CASSESQGRISYTF
>TRBV10-1|TRBJ2-2
CASSERQGAGELFF
>TRBV19|TRBJ2-1
CASTGEGLAYNEQFF
>TRBV3-1/TRBV3-2|TRBJ2-2
CASSQDPRRSGRGWTSKTGGELFF
>TRBV6-4|TRBJ1-4
CASSEGRGEKLFF
>TRBV4-3|TRBJ2-3
CASSQDGGVYGTQYF
>TRBV11-2|TRBJ2-7
CASSLGLRIYEQYF
>TRBV28|TRBJ2-7
CASTTLADLVREQYF
>TRBV18|TRBJ2-3
CASSRDTSTDTQYF
>TRBV7-9|TRBJ2-3
CASSSTTPAQYF
>TRBV2|TRBJ2-7
CASKARGYEQYF
>TRBV11-2|TRBJ2-7
CASSWRVSGDYEQYF
>TRBV27|TRBJ1-2
CASSSGARGYTF
>TRBV19|TRBJ1-5
CASRGRPLSNQPQHF
>TRBV11-2|TRBJ2-7
CASSLDRGYEQYF
>TRBV27|TRBJ2-7
CASRQQGNREQYF
>TRBV9|TRBJ2-3
CASSAGGLTRNTQYF
>TRBV5-5|TRBJ2-7
CASSLAVAPPYEQYF
>TRBV11-3|TRBJ2-1
CASSLTGEHNEQFF
>TRBV19|TRBJ1-1
CASRDSEITEAFF
>TRBV28|TRBJ2-7
CASRPGTNIPLSYEQYF
>TRBV2|TRBJ1-1
CASSETLRQGNTEAFF
>TRBV12-3/TRBV12-4|TRBJ1-6
CASSLQSGSPLHF
>TRBV29-1|TRBJ1-1
CSVELTGGTEAFF
>TRBV27|TRBJ2-4
CASSLSGGAGIQYF
>TRBV7-3|TRBJ2-1
CASSLTGAYNEQFF
>TRBV15|TRBJ1-5
CATSSLGTGIREPQHF
>TRBV7-2|TRBJ1-2
CASSSDTRLYGYTF
>TRBV9|TRBJ2-2
CASSAPLAGGGIGELFF
>TRBV30|TRBJ2-2
CAWSLAGTANTGELFF
>TRBV15|TRBJ2-3
CATSTIRRAGEGTDTQYF
>TRBV28|TRBJ1-5
CASSPQGRLKNQPQHF
>TRBV9|TRBJ2-1
CASTRTSAYNEQFF
>TRBV7-2|TRBJ1-5
CASSPSIAQPQHF
>TRBV28|TRBJ1-5
CASSLTGQPQHF
>TRBV7-3|TRBJ2-1
CASSLYDTSGRWNEQFF
>TRBV29-1|TRBJ1-3
CSVVALQAHSGNTIYF
>TRBV6-5|TRBJ2-2
CASAGGPIDGELFF
>TRBV30|TRBJ1-4
CACLPRATNEKLFF
>TRBV19|TRBJ2-1
CASSIDRGWGNEQFF
>TRBV6-5|TRBJ2-7
CASSYSQVYEQYF
>TRBV28|TRBJ2-7
CASSLGTSGGYEQYF
>TRBV20-1|TRBJ1-4
CSVRTNEKLFF
>TRBV27|TRBJ2-2
CASSLIGSYTGELFF
>TRBV6-2/TRBV6-3|TRBJ1-2
CASSYSQVGQFYTF
>TRBV7-8|TRBJ2-1
CASSWGQATYNEQFF
>TRBV28|TRBJ2-1
CASSLVGRGGLNEQFF
>TRBV30|TRBJ1-1
CAWSVQLNTEAFF